The rows below give T cell receptor beta chains drawn from one sample of a study of blood T cells in healthy people across ages. TCRdb reprocessed the 5' RACE reads with MiXCR, giving one entry per CDR3 protein. The sample lists about 290,000 distinct CDR3 sequences; 27% were seen once. Sequencing used blood. These receptors were obtained from a woman in her seventies in good health. CDR3s include the opening cysteine and the closing phenylalanine or tryptophan. Fields, in order: clone size, V gene, CDR3 length, J gene, D gene, CDR3 DNA, CDR3 protein. The D gene is left open where the match is weak. A clone size is listed for some rows: how often the clone was seen (once, few, many), or a class if it is expanded.

-	TRBV20-1	17	TRBJ2-1	TRBD2	TGCAGTGCTCCCATAGTTAGCGGGAGGGCCTCCTACAATGAGCAGTTCTTC	CSAPIVSGRASYNEQFF
few	TRBV28	17	TRBJ1-1	TRBD1	TGTGCCAGCAGTTCCTCGGGACAGGGAAGGGGGAACACTGAAGCTTTCTTT	CASSSSGQGRGNTEAFF
-	TRBV7-9	13	TRBJ1-1	-	TGTGCCAGCAGCGACTGGGCGGGCACTGAAGCTTTCTTT	CASSDWAGTEAFF
-	TRBV4-1	15	TRBJ1-1	-	TGCGCCAGCAGCCAAGAGTGGCCGTCAAGAACTGAAGCTTTCTTT	CASSQEWPSRTEAFF
-	TRBV29-1	14	TRBJ2-7	-	TGCAGCGTTGAAGAGTCGCCAGGCGTCCACGAGCAGTACTTC	CSVEESPGVHEQYF
-	TRBV24-1	15	TRBJ2-5	-	TGTGCCACCAGTGTTGGTGGGAGGGGGCAAGAGACCCAGTACTTC	CATSVGGRGQETQYF
many	TRBV29-1	11	TRBJ2-5	TRBD1	TGCAGCGCTGACAGGGGAGAGACCCAGTACTTC	CSADRGETQYF
few	TRBV5-1	14	TRBJ1-4	TRBD1	TGCGCCAGCAGCGCTACAGGGGACAATGAAAAACTGTTTTTT	CASSATGDNEKLFF
-	TRBV4-2	17	TRBJ2-3	-	TGTGCCAGCAGCCAAGTAGCCCCGGGCGGGAACACAGATACGCAGTATTTT	CASSQVAPGGNTDTQYF
-	TRBV6-1	12	TRBJ2-7	-	TGTGCCACAATCCTAGGGGGGCTGGAGCAGTACTTC	CATILGGLEQYF
many	TRBV9	16	TRBJ2-7	TRBD1	TGTGCCAGCAGCACCCTCCCGGGACAGGGGCCGGACGAGCAGTACTTC	CASSTLPGQGPDEQYF
-	TRBV23-1	15	TRBJ2-4	TRBD1	TGCGCCAGCACCACACCGGGACAGAACAAAAACATTCAGTACTTC	CASTTPGQNKNIQYF
-	TRBV24-1	12	TRBJ1-5	-	TGTGCCACCGGCTCGGGTAGTCAGCCCCAGCATTTT	CATGSGSQPQHF
-	TRBV11-1	16	TRBJ1-4	TRBD1	TGTGCCAGCAGCCTAAGCATTCCGGGACAGGGTGAAAAACTGTTTTTT	CASSLSIPGQGEKLFF
-	TRBV5-4	15	TRBJ2-5	TRBD1	TGTGCCAGCAGCTTAAGGTCGACAGGGGGAGAGACCCAGTACTTT	CASSLRSTGGETQYF
-	TRBV5-4	12	TRBJ1-1	-	TGTGCCAGCATGTCTGGGGGCACTGAAGCTTTCTTT	CASMSGGTEAFF
-	TRBV4-3	13	TRBJ2-1	-	TGCGCCAGCAGCCAAGAGCTGCGGAATGAGCAGTTCTTC	CASSQELRNEQFF
-	TRBV12-3/TRBV12-4	15	TRBJ2-7	TRBD2	TGTGCCAGCAGTTTAAGGCGGGAGCCCTCCTACGAGCAGTACTTC	CASSLRREPSYEQYF
-	TRBV20-1	14	TRBJ1-6	TRBD1	TGCAGTGCAGGGGACAGGGTGGGGAATTCACCCCTCCACTTT	CSAGDRVGNSPLHF
many	TRBV28	12	TRBJ1-2	TRBD1	TGTGCCAGCAGCGGACAGGGGAAGGGCTACACCTTC	CASSGQGKGYTF
many	TRBV5-4	15	TRBJ2-5	-	TGTGCCAGCAGCCGATCCCTTCCAATCCAAGAGACCCAGTACTTC	CASSRSLPIQETQYF
few	TRBV28	11	TRBJ1-1	-	TGTGCCAGCAGTTTCGACATCGAAGCTTTCTTT	CASSFDIEAFF
-	TRBV28	14	TRBJ2-5	TRBD1	TGTGCCAGCAGTACGATGACAGGGCAAGAGACCCAGTACTTC	CASSTMTGQETQYF
-	TRBV12-3/TRBV12-4	15	TRBJ2-1	TRBD2	TGTGCCAGCAGTATTAGAGCGGGAGCGGGGAATGAGCAGTTCTTC	CASSIRAGAGNEQFF
-	TRBV28	14	TRBJ2-1	TRBD2	TGTGCCTGTCAGGGGACTAGCGGCCTCGGCGAGCAGTTCTTC	CACQGTSGLGEQFF
-	TRBV27	13	TRBJ2-5	TRBD2	TGTGCCAGCAGCATCTCCCCCGGGACTAGGGTGTTCTTC	CASSISPGTRVFF
few	TRBV27	14	TRBJ2-5	-	TGTGCCAGCAGGATATTTCCTGGGGGAGAGACCCAGTACTTC	CASRIFPGGETQYF
few	TRBV7-2	16	TRBJ2-3	TRBD1	TGTGCCAGCAGCCGCACCAGGGACAGGGGATCAGATACGCAGTATTTT	CASSRTRDRGSDTQYF
-	TRBV28	14	TRBJ2-7	-	TGTGCTATAAGGGAAAGGACTACCTCCTACGAGCAGTACTTC	CAIRERTTSYEQYF
-	TRBV5-1	15	TRBJ2-5	-	TGCGCCAGCAGCTCCTCTCGTGGATACCAAGAGACCCAGTACTTC	CASSSSRGYQETQYF
-	TRBV6-2/TRBV6-3	12	TRBJ2-5	-	TGTGCCAGCAGTTACCCCCAAGAGACCCAGTACTTC	CASSYPQETQYF
few	TRBV3-1	13	TRBJ1-1	TRBD1	TGTGTCAGCACCAGACAGGGGATACCTGAAGCTTTCTTT	CVSTRQGIPEAFF
-	TRBV6-2/TRBV6-3	17	TRBJ2-4	-	TGTGCCAGCAGTTACTCTCCGGGTCAACTAGCCAAAAACATTCAGTACTTC	CASSYSPGQLAKNIQYF
-	TRBV10-3	18	TRBJ1-2	-	TGTGCCATCAGTGAGTCGAGTGGGGGGAGCGGTGGCAACTATGGCTACACCTTC	CAISESSGGSGGNYGYTF
-	TRBV2	16	TRBJ2-3	TRBD2	TGTGCCAGCAGTCTAGACATAGCGGGCTACACAGATACGCAGTATTTT	CASSLDIAGYTDTQYF
-	TRBV29-1	13	TRBJ2-3	TRBD1	TGCAGCGTGGACAGGGAAAGCACAGATACGCAGTATTTT	CSVDRESTDTQYF
-	TRBV11-2	14	TRBJ1-5	TRBD1	TGTGCCAGCAGCACCACAGGGGGCAATCAGCCCCAGCATTTT	CASSTTGGNQPQHF
-	TRBV27	14	TRBJ2-7	-	TGTGCCAGCAGTTTTTCGGGAGCGGGCTACGAGCAGTACTTC	CASSFSGAGYEQYF
few	TRBV6-2/TRBV6-3	15	TRBJ2-5	-	TGTGCCAGCAGTCCCGCGGCCTTGGATGGGGAGACCCAGTACTTC	CASSPAALDGETQYF
few	TRBV3-1	13	TRBJ2-7	-	TGTGCCAGCAGCCAAGGTAGCACCGCCGAGCAGTACTTC	CASSQGSTAEQYF
-	TRBV20-1	13	TRBJ1-6	-	TGCAGTGCTAGCTACGACAGCTATTCACCCCTCCACTTT	CSASYDSYSPLHF
many	TRBV29-1	13	TRBJ2-5	-	TGCAGCGTTGAAGTAGGTGGATGGGAGACCCAGTACTTC	CSVEVGGWETQYF
-	TRBV12-3/TRBV12-4	14	TRBJ1-4	-	TGTGCCAGCAGTTTAAGGGGGGTTTATGAAAAACTGTTTTTT	CASSLRGVYEKLFF
few	TRBV7-2	12	TRBJ2-5	TRBD2	TGTGCCAGCAGCTTGCGGGAGGGCCCCCAGTACTTC	CASSLREGPQYF
few	TRBV24-1	13	TRBJ1-1	-	TGTACCACCAGCTACCCGGGCGGCACTGAGGCTTTCTTT	CTTSYPGGTEAFF
-	TRBV20-1	14	TRBJ1-4	-	TGCAGTGCTAGAGACAGGAGGCTTAATGAAAAGCTGTTTTTT	CSARDRRLNEKLFF
-	TRBV18	14	TRBJ1-4	TRBD1	TGTGCCAGCTCCCCGGGACAGCAAAATGAAAAACTGTTTTTT	CASSPGQQNEKLFF
-	TRBV20-1	12	TRBJ2-7	-	TGCAGCTTAGCGGTGGGTCCTAGGGAGCAGTACTTC	CSLAVGPREQYF
-	TRBV4-1	15	TRBJ2-5	TRBD1	TGCGCCAGCAGCCAATCAGGACAGGCCCGGGAGACCCAGTACTTC	CASSQSGQARETQYF